A selection of T cell receptor beta chains follows, all from one sample in a study of T cell repertoires in cytomegalovirus infection. TCRdb redid the calling of the reads with MiXCR, one entry per CDR3 protein. The data hold 400,000 or so distinct CDR3 sequences, with about a sixth observed a single time. Material: PBMCs. Every receptor here comes from a human donor in good health (CMV status not recorded). Some clones in this sample may be carry-over from other donors' samples. Both conserved end residues are trimmed from each CDR3. Fields, in order: J gene, V gene, CDR3 protein.

j_call: TRBJ1-1
v_call: TRBV29-1
cdr3_aa: SVHRGMNTEAF

j_call: TRBJ1-5
v_call: TRBV15
cdr3_aa: ATVTRPGGHDYSNQPQH

j_call: TRBJ1-1
v_call: TRBV12-3/TRBV12-4
cdr3_aa: ASSLVGGSNTEAF

j_call: TRBJ1-2
v_call: TRBV20-1
cdr3_aa: SALTDNYGYT

j_call: TRBJ1-1
v_call: TRBV6-1
cdr3_aa: ASSSPRTGMNTEAF

j_call: TRBJ1-1
v_call: TRBV7-2
cdr3_aa: ASSLVGNTEAF

j_call: TRBJ1-5
v_call: TRBV7-2
cdr3_aa: ASSADRGNQPQH

j_call: TRBJ1-1
v_call: TRBV19
cdr3_aa: ASREDWTNTEAF

j_call: TRBJ2-3
v_call: TRBV7-2
cdr3_aa: ASSWGGDTQY

j_call: TRBJ2-1
v_call: TRBV11-2
cdr3_aa: ASSLVGVSGYNEQF

j_call: TRBJ2-4
v_call: TRBV14
cdr3_aa: ASSLLSDTKAKNIQY

j_call: TRBJ2-1
v_call: TRBV6-2/TRBV6-3
cdr3_aa: ASRRAAVNYNEQF

j_call: TRBJ1-5
v_call: TRBV19
cdr3_aa: ASSITGQTSNQPQH

j_call: TRBJ2-1
v_call: TRBV11-2
cdr3_aa: ASSPGTGGLHNEQF

j_call: TRBJ1-2
v_call: TRBV20-1
cdr3_aa: SVIQGASNYGYT

j_call: TRBJ2-7
v_call: TRBV7-9
cdr3_aa: ASSPRPGTSGYEQY

j_call: TRBJ2-5
v_call: TRBV7-6
cdr3_aa: ASSRNRVEETQY

j_call: TRBJ1-5
v_call: TRBV14
cdr3_aa: ASSPGGTGDQPQH

j_call: TRBJ2-7
v_call: TRBV7-8
cdr3_aa: ASSPDRAISYEQY

j_call: TRBJ2-7
v_call: TRBV5-1
cdr3_aa: ASSSPGQGYEQY

j_call: TRBJ2-1
v_call: TRBV7-9
cdr3_aa: ASSGTSVAEQF

j_call: TRBJ2-7
v_call: TRBV7-2
cdr3_aa: ASSLAPTSGVAVQY

j_call: TRBJ2-7
v_call: TRBV7-2
cdr3_aa: ASSKLAGSYEQY

j_call: TRBJ2-7
v_call: TRBV7-9
cdr3_aa: ASSLGWGEQY

j_call: TRBJ1-1
v_call: TRBV27
cdr3_aa: ASSRQENTEAF

j_call: TRBJ2-7
v_call: TRBV12-3/TRBV12-4
cdr3_aa: ASSLDGAAEQY

j_call: TRBJ2-7
v_call: TRBV3-1
cdr3_aa: ASSQDLAGSTYEQY

j_call: TRBJ2-1
v_call: TRBV19
cdr3_aa: ASSISSGGFSNEQF

j_call: TRBJ2-3
v_call: TRBV7-8
cdr3_aa: ASSPIGGTSTDTQY

j_call: TRBJ2-1
v_call: TRBV20-1
cdr3_aa: SAMRAPHNEQF

j_call: TRBJ1-5
v_call: TRBV7-2
cdr3_aa: ASSQGAWGNQPQH

j_call: TRBJ1-2
v_call: TRBV28
cdr3_aa: ASSNPRTETNYGYT

j_call: TRBJ1-3
v_call: TRBV2
cdr3_aa: ASSKDPRPPIY

j_call: TRBJ2-7
v_call: TRBV2
cdr3_aa: ASSEIGRTYEQY